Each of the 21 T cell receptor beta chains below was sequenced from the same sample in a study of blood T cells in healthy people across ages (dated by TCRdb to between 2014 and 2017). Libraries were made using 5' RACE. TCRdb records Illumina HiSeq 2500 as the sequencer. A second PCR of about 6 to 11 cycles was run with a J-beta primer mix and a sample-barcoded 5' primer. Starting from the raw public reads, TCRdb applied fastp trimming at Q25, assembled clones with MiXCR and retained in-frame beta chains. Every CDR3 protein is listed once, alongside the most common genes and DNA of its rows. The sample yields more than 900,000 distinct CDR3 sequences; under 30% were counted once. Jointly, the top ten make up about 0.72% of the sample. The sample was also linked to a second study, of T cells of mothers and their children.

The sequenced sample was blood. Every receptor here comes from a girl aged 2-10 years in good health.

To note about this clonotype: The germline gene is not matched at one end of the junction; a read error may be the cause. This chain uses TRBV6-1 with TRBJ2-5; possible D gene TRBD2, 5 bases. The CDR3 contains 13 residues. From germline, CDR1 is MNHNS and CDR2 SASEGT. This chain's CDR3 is CASTGPLLEAQYF. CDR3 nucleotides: TGTGCCAGCACCGGACCGCTACTAGAGGCCCAGTACTTC.

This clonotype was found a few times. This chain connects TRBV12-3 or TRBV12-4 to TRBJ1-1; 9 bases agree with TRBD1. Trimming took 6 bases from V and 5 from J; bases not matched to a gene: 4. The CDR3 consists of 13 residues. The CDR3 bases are TGTGCCAGCAGGGACAGGGGAGGGACTGAAGCTTTCTTT. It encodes CASRDRGGTEAFF.

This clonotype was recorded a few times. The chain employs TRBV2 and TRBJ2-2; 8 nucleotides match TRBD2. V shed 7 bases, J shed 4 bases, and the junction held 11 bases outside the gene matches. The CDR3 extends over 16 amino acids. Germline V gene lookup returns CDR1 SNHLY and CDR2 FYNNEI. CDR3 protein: CASNLETAGGTGELFF. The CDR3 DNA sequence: TGTGCCAGCAATCTAGAGACGGCGGGGGGCACCGGGGAGCTGTTTTTT.

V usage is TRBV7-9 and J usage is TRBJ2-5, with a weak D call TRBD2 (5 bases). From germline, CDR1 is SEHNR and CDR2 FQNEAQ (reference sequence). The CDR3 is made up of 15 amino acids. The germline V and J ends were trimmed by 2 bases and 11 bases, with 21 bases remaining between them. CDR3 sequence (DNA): TGTGCCAGCAGCTTAACGAGGCTGACCCCTTGGGAGCAGTACTTC. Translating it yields CASSLTRLTPWEQYF.

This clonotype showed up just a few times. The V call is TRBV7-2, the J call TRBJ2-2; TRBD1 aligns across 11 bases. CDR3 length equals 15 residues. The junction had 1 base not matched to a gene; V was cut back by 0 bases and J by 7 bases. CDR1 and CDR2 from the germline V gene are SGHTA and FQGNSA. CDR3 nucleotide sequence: TGTGCCAGCAGCTTAGCAGGGACAGGGGGCGGGGAGCTGTTTTTT. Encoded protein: CASSLAGTGGGELFF.

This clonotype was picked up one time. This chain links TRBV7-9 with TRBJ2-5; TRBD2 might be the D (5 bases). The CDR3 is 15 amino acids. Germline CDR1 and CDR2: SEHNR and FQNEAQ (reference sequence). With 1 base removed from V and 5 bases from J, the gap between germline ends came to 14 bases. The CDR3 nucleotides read TGTGCCAGCAGCTTAGAACCCGGGGTGCAGGAGACCCAGTACTTC. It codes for CASSLEPGVQETQYF.

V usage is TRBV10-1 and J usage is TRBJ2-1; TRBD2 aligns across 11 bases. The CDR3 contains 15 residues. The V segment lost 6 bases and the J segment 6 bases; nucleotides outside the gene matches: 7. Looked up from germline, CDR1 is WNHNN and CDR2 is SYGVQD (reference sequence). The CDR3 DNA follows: TGCGCCAGCAGCGCGGGACTAGCGGTAGGCAATGAGCAGTTCTTC. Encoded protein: CASSAGLAVGNEQFF.

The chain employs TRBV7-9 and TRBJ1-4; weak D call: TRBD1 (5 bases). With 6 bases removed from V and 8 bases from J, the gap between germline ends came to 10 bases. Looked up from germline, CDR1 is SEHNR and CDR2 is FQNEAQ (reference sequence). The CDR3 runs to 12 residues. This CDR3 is CASSQGEEKLFF. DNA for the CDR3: TGTGCCAGCAGTCAGGGCGAGGAAAAACTGTTTTTT.

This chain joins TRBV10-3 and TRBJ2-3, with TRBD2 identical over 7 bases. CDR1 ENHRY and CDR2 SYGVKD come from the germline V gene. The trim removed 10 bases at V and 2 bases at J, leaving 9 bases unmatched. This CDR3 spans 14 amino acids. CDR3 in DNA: TGTGCCAACCAACGGGAGGCGGTCACAGATACGCAGTATTTT. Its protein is CANQREAVTDTQYF.

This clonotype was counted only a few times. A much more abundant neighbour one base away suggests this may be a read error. For the CDR3, the DNA is TGTGCCAGCAGCCAAGGGGGAGGAGAGGCGCAGTACTTC. Translated: CASSQGGGEAQYF. The V call is TRBV3-1, the J call TRBJ2-7; possibly TRBD2 for D (6 bases). V lost 1 base, J lost 9 bases, and 13 bases lay in between. Germline-derived CDR1 and CDR2 are LGHDT and YNNKEL (reference sequence). This CDR3 is 13 amino acids long.

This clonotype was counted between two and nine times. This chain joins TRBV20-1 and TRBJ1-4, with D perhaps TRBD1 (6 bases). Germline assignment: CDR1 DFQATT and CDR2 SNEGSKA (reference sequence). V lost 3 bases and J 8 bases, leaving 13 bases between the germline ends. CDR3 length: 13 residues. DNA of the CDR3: TGCAGTGCTAGTTACAGGGTCGGGGAAAAACTGTTTTTT. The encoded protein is CSASYRVGEKLFF.

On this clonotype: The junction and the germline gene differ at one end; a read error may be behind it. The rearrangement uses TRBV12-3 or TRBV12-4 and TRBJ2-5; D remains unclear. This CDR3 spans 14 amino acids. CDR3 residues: CASGFWAPVETQYF. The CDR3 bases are TGTGCCAGCGGTTTTTGGGCCCCGGTGGAGACCCAGTACTTC.

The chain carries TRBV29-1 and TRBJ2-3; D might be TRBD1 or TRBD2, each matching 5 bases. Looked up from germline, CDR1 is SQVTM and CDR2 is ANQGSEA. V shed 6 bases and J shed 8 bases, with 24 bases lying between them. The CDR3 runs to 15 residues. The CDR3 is CSVLPPGPSSITQYF. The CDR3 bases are TGCAGCGTACTACCACCGGGACCCTCGTCTATTACGCAGTATTTT.

Here the CDR3 DNA reads TGCGCCAGCAGCCAAGGGACTAACGCTGCGCGAGAGACCCAGTACTTC. It translates to CASSQGTNAARETQYF. V gene TRBV4-1 combines with J gene TRBJ2-5; a weak D match, TRBD2 (6 bases). The germline V gene encodes CDR1 MGHRA and CDR2 YSYEKL. Trimming shortened V by 1 base and J by 4 bases, and 16 bases separated the two germline ends. The length of the CDR3 is 16 residues.

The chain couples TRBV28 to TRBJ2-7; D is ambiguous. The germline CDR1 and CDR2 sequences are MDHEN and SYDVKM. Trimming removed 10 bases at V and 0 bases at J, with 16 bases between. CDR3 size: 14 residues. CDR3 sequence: CATSERSSSYEQYF. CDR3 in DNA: TGTGCCACTTCTGAGAGATCCTCCTCCTACGAGCAGTACTTC.

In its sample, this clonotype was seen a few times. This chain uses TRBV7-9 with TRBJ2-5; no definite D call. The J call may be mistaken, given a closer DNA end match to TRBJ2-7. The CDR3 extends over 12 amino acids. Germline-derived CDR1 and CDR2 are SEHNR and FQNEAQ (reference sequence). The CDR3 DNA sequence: TGTGCCAGCAGCTTTGACCACTACGAGCAGTACTTC. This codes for CASSFDHYEQYF.

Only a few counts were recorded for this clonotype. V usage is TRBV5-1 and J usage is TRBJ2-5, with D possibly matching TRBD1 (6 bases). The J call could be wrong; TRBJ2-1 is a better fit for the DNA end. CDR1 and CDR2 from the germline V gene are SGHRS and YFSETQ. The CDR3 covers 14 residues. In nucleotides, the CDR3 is TGCGCCAGCCCCAAAGGGACATCGGATAATGAGCAGTTCTTC. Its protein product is CASPKGTSDNEQFF.

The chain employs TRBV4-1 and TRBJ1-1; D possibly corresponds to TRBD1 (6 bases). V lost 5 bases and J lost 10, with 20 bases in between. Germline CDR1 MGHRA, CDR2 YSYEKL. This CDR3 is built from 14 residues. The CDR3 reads CASSLFSGTSGAFF. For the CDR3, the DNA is TGCGCCAGCAGCTTGTTCTCCGGGACATCTGGAGCTTTCTTT.

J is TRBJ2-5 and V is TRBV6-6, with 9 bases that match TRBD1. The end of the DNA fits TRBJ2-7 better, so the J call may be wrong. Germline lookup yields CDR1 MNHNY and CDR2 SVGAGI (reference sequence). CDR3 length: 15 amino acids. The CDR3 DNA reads TGTGCCAGCAGACCTCAGGACAGGGGAAACAGCGAGCAGTACTTC. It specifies CASRPQDRGNSEQYF.

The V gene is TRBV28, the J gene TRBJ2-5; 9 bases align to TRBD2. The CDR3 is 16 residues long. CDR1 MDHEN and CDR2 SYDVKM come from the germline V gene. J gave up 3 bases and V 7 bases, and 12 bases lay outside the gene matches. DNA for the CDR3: TGTGCCAGCAATACCCCGAATCGCGGGAGGGAAGAGACCCAGTACTTC. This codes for CASNTPNRGREETQYF.

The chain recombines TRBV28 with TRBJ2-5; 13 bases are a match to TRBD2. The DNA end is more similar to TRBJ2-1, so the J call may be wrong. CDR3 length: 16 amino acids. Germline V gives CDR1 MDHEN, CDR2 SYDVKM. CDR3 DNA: TGTGCCAGCACCCCAACCGGGACTAGCGGGATGAGGGAGCAGTTCTTC. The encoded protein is CASTPTGTSGMREQFF.